Presented here are 5 T cell receptor beta chains from one specimen sequenced in a study of T cells after yellow fever vaccination. MiXCR was run by TCRdb on the 5' RACE reads, yielding one entry per CDR3 protein. The table shows about 340,000 distinct CDR3 sequences, with about an eighth occurring only once. The specimen comprised CD4+ T cells sorted from PBMCs, sampled 15 days after the yellow fever booster vaccination. These receptors were obtained from a man between 18 and 35 years old who received the YFV17D yellow fever vaccine.

Many counts were recorded for this clonotype. V usage is TRBV6-6 and J usage is TRBJ2-1; TRBD1 or TRBD2 may be the D gene (5 bases each). The germline CDR1 and CDR2 sequences are MNHNY and SVGAGI (reference sequence). The CDR3 sequence is 14 residues long. V dropped 0 bases and J dropped 2 bases, with 5 bases sitting between them. The CDR3 loop is CASSYSGAYNEQFF. The CDR3 region has the DNA TGTGCCAGCAGTTACTCGGGGGCCTACAATGAGCAGTTCTTC.

V gene TRBV29-1 combines with J gene TRBJ2-1; D is possibly TRBD1 or TRBD2 (5 bases each). Trimming pared 6 bases from V and 7 bases from J, leaving 19 bases between. Germline assignment: CDR1 SQVTM and CDR2 ANQGSEA. The CDR3 has 14 amino acids. The CDR3 sequence: CSVTDWGRSNEQFF. CDR3 sequence (DNA): TGCAGCGTAACGGACTGGGGGAGAAGTAATGAGCAGTTCTTC.

This clonotype was counted between two and nine times. The chain recombines TRBV12-3 or TRBV12-4 with TRBJ1-1, with 8 bases aligning to TRBD1. CDR3 size: 14 residues. The J segment lost 1 base and the V segment lost 7 bases, leaving 5 bases of the junction unmatched. CDR3 in amino acids: CASTYGQGNTEAFF. The CDR3 nucleotides read TGTGCCAGCACCTACGGACAGGGGAACACTGAAGCTTTCTTT.

The chain couples TRBV5-1 to TRBJ2-1; D uncertain. CDR3 length: 15 residues. V was pared by 0 bases and J by 0 bases, with 7 bases between. In germline, CDR1 is SGHRS, CDR2 YFSETQ. The CDR3 bases are TGCGCCAGCAGCTTGGACGGGTTCTCCTACAATGAGCAGTTCTTC. The encoded protein is CASSLDGFSYNEQFF.

CDR3 loop: CATSEAGTGDTEAFF. DNA of the CDR3: TGTGCCACCAGTGAAGCCGGGACAGGAGACACTGAAGCTTTCTTT. The V and J genes are TRBV24-1 and TRBJ1-1; 8 bases are shared with TRBD1. Germline assignment: CDR1 KGHDR and CDR2 SFDVKD. This CDR3 comprises 15 residues. The junction had 6 bases not matched to a gene; V was cut back by 4 bases and J by 3 bases.